This T cell receptor beta chain was sequenced for a study of cytomegalovirus exposure and HLA in healthy donors. Points on this clone: Its antigen is undetermined.

Germline loops: CDR1 SNHLY, CDR2 FYNNEI. CDR3 size: 13 residues. V was clipped by 9 bases and J by 7 bases, with 13 bases between them. Both 60 Vbeta primers and 13 Jbeta primers went into the PCR. The assay was immunoSEQ multiplex PCR, and TCRdb's table has in-frame clones only and misses some. The table has approximately 140,000 clones, more than 65% seen once; the top ten hold under 3%. The study, taken as a whole, reports: Several top significant clusters appeared, in a later analysis, to be linked to common viral pathogens.

The source material was PBMCs. The sequence was collected from a woman aged 55-69 years in good health and CMV-seropositive. The chain joins TRBV2 to TRBJ1-6, with D possibly TRBD1 on 6 matching bases. The CDR3 reads CASTGTWNSPLHF. The CDR3 bases are TGTGCCAGTACAGGGACATGGAATTCACCCCTCCACTTT.